This paragraph covers one T cell receptor beta chain sequence. Germline V gene sequence: CDR1 SGHNT, CDR2 YYREEE (reference sequence). Trimming at V came to 7 bases and at J to 2 bases, leaving 3 bases not matched to a gene. CDR3 length equals 13 residues. The sample originates from a study of CD8 T cells in Susac syndrome. After extraction with the RNeasy kit, roughly 0.5 to 1 ug of the RNA was reverse transcribed using random hexamers. TCRdb processed the immunoSEQ multiplex PCR reads anew with MiXCR; each CDR3 protein has one entry. The sample includes approximately 200,000 distinct CDR3 sequences, around 95% seen only once; the top ten take approximately 0.09%.

The rearrangement uses TRBV5-4 and TRBJ2-5; 9 nucleotides match TRBD2. The receptor's source is a human donor with multiple sclerosis. Input material: CD4+ T cells from PBMCs. The CDR3 spells CASAGGEQETQYF. DNA of the CDR3: TGTGCCAGCGCGGGGGGGGAGCAAGAGACCCAGTACTTC. Filled out from reference TRBV5-4 and TRBJ2-5, the complete variable domain reads ETGVTQSPTHLIKTRGQQVTLRCSSQSGHNTVSWYQQALGQGPQFIFQYYREEENGRGNFPPRFSGLQFPNYSSELNVNALELDDSALYLCASAGGEQETQYFGPGTRLLVL.